This TCR beta chain was obtained from a study of chemoradiotherapy in HPV16-positive cancers. About the study: A couple of HPV16-positive patients' cells yielded candidate HPV-specific clones and common motifs.

Measured with immunoSEQ multiplex PCR; TCRdb has only the in-frame clones, and not every one. There are about 53,000 clones in the sample; roughly nine tenths occur only once, and around 3.3% lies in the top ten. Samples were taken several times over chemoradiotherapy. Worth noting for this clone: Its target is not known.

Findings of the study overall: HPV-responsive T-cell expansion during chemoradiotherapy was linked to improved recurrence-free survival in HPV16-positive patients. Candidate HPV-specific clones and E7-related TCR motifs grew in tumor during treatment.

The source is a human donor with HPV-associated anogenital cancer. Specimen: blood, collected from a patient who underwent chemoradiotherapy.

CDR3 residues: CASSPQQGPYEQYF. CDR3 DNA: TGTGCCAGCAGTCCCCAACAGGGGCCCTACGAGCAGTACTTC. This rearrangement joins TRBV28 to TRBJ2-7; 7 positions agree with TRBD1. The CDR3 extends over 14 amino acids. V dropped 5 bases and J dropped 2; count of bases not matched to a gene: 6. CDR1 and CDR2 from the germline V gene are MDHEN and SYDVKM.